This T cell receptor (beta chain) appears in the sequencing data of a study of cytomegalovirus exposure and HLA in healthy donors. The study, taken as a whole, reports: Among the sequence variants, a highly shared cluster was likely an artifact of sequencing.

About this clone: Its cognate antigen is unknown.

PCR employed 60 Vbeta and 13 Jbeta primers. Clones were sequenced by immunoSEQ multiplex PCR, and TCRdb holds only the in-frame ones, with some missing. Of 97,000 or so clones listed, about 62% were seen once; the top ten hold approximately 4.3%. This CDR3 has 14 residues. Trimming cost V 4 bases and J 0 bases; bases outside gene matches: 1. CDR1 is MGHRA, CDR2 YSYEKL, per germline. This clonotype originated in a human donor in good health. Material: PBMCs. The rearrangement links TRBV4-1 to TRBJ1-1, with 8 bases that match TRBD1. The chain's CDR3 is CASSRQGMNTEAFF. CDR3 nucleotides: TGCGCCAGCAGCCGACAGGGGATGAACACTGAAGCTTTCTTT.